This is a list of T cell receptor beta chains from one sample in a study of graft-versus-host responses after intestinal transplantation. Generated by immunoSEQ multiplex PCR, the TCRdb table keeps only in-frame clones and is missing some. The table lists around 9,000 clones, over 85% of them singletons, with about 2% in the top ten. Sequenced material: PBMCs, taken 11 days after intestinal transplantation. The receptor set was obtained from a human patient who received an intestinal transplant, so some T cells may come from the graft donor. Both conserved end residues are trimmed from each CDR3. A D gene is named only where the DNA matches it firmly.

len	j_gene	v_gene	d_gene	CDR3aa
13	TRBJ1-1	TRBV18	NA	ASSPLDSLNTEAF
12	TRBJ1-1	TRBV2	TRBD1	ASSGDRERTEAF
12	TRBJ2-5	TRBV5-6	TRBD2	ASTSGGNQETQY
13	TRBJ2-3	TRBV27	TRBD2	ASSLTSGGTDTQY
13	TRBJ1-4	TRBV18	TRBD1	ASSPEGQGGEKLF
12	TRBJ2-4	TRBV6-5	NA	ASSFSAAKNIQY
11	TRBJ1-5	TRBV15	NA	ATSRAGNQPQH
14	TRBJ1-6	TRBV28	TRBD1	ASSHPGQPNNSPLH
12	TRBJ1-1	TRBV15	NA	ATSRVSVNTEAF
13	TRBJ2-5	TRBV6-5	TRBD1	ASSSVDRMRETQY
17	TRBJ1-5	TRBV19	NA	ASSISPATRSYSNQPQH
15	TRBJ2-7	TRBV6-1	TRBD1	ASSEAATGGAPYEQY
13	TRBJ1-5	TRBV7-8	NA	ASSLATGRNQPQH
11	TRBJ2-3	TRBV28	TRBD2	ASSLAGEDTQY
13	TRBJ2-5	TRBV28	TRBD2	ASSPGTSRSETQY
11	TRBJ1-1	TRBV6-1	NA	ASTSGSNTEAF
13	TRBJ2-1	TRBV6-1	NA	ASSGGAGQSNEQF
14	TRBJ1-5	TRBV5-1	NA	ASSLAPGDSNQPQH
13	NA	TRBV5-8	TRBD2	ASSHSGVASHEQY
11	TRBJ2-7	TRBV4-2	NA	ASSQEEEDEQY
14	TRBJ1-1	TRBV5-4	TRBD1	ASSPGQGAWNTEAF
11	TRBJ1-1	TRBV30	NA	AWSQNPNTEAF
11	TRBJ2-1	TRBV11-2	TRBD1	ASSPGQGDEQF
13	TRBJ1-3	TRBV14	NA	ASSQDGLSGNTIY
13	TRBJ2-1	TRBV29-1	TRBD2	SVAPAGETYNEQF
15	TRBJ2-3	TRBV12-2	NA	ASRLEWGADSTDTQY
11	TRBJ1-2	TRBV10-3	TRBD1	AISSGTGGGYT
14	TRBJ2-1	TRBV9	NA	ASSTEEVTSNNEQF
14	TRBJ1-4	TRBV2	TRBD1	ASRKNPTGSNEKLF
12	TRBJ1-6	TRBV14	NA	ASSQDPLNSPLH
11	TRBJ1-5	TRBV30	NA	AWTSGGLGPQH
12	TRBJ1-1	TRBV4-3	NA	ASSQTGLNTEAF
12	TRBJ2-7	TRBV11-2	NA	ASSLEGTPYEQY
13	TRBJ1-1	TRBV14	NA	ASSRLQGMGTEAF
11	TRBJ1-2	TRBV2	NA	ASRAGESYGYT
12	TRBJ1-2	TRBV5-4	NA	ASSLAEGLSGYT
11	TRBJ1-2	TRBV5-1	NA	ASSLDRGYGYT
11	TRBJ2-1	TRBV6-7	NA	ASRGDSYNEQF
12	TRBJ2-4	TRBV7-9	TRBD1	ASSPMGQGNIQY
10	TRBJ1-2	TRBV6-7	NA	ATHPGFGGYT
12	TRBJ2-7	TRBV28	TRBD1	ASSTGQASYEQY
13	TRBJ2-1	TRBV7-6	TRBD2	ASSFEAGGLNEQF
16	TRBJ1-3	TRBV7-9	TRBD1	ASSTPQGAGNSGNTIY
13	TRBJ2-7	TRBV9	TRBD1	ASSPALQGESEQY
15	TRBJ2-1	TRBV28	TRBD2	ASSSPDLAGVDNEQF
15	TRBJ1-4	TRBV28	TRBD1	ASSPLTPTGVGEKLF
11	TRBJ2-2	TRBV6-5	NA	ASSPLGTGELF
14	TRBJ2-1	TRBV10-3	TRBD1	AISEGTGRNYNEQF
14	TRBJ2-5	TRBV14	NA	ASSQVPAGFTETQY
11	TRBJ1-1	TRBV19	NA	ASSIRGNTEAF
12	TRBJ1-1	TRBV5-4	NA	ASSFFSGTSEAF
14	TRBJ2-1	TRBV7-3	TRBD2	ASSFLAGGSHNEQF
15	TRBJ2-1	TRBV5-1	TRBD2	ASSRGLAETGYNEQF
14	TRBJ1-2	TRBV30	NA	AWSAVRITSSYGYT
15	TRBJ2-2	TRBV2	TRBD2	ASSEISGAANTGELF
13	TRBJ1-3	TRBV30	NA	AWSVPVITGNTIY
13	TRBJ2-3	TRBV6-4	NA	ASSDSAGATDTQY